The present T cell receptor beta chain was sequenced within a study of blood T cell repertoires in COVID-19 (dated by TCRdb to the early 2020s). For the wider study: The collaborator samples originated in the United States, Italy and Spain and spanned the acute and convalescent phases of COVID-19. The prospective study material was composed of cDNA or gDNA derived from T cells, B-cell-depleted T cells, or PBMCs. The dataset comprised deeply sampled blood TCRbeta repertoires from subjects exposed to, actively infected with, or recovered from COVID-19. The repertoires were released in a freely available public database intended as a resource for research on the immune response to SARS-CoV-2. Samples came from the ongoing ImmuneRACE study (first 160 participants) plus 1,254 subjects from 6 global collaborators. Sample metadata almost always included a de-identified subject ID, COVID-19 status, age in years and sex. Where available, HLA class I and class II types were taken from metadata supplied by the sample provider and were not determined by assay-based typing. Points the paper makes about the study in general: The quantity of clinical and demographic metadata differed by source and by participant and was supplied without curation.

Note on this clone: The antigen this receptor binds is unknown. Base qualities are not recorded, but no much larger clone differs from it by a single base.

TCRbeta CDR3 regions were amplified from genomic DNA by means of the immunoSEQ Assay, a bias-controlled multiplex PCR. The paper's processing steps were these. The number of nucleated cells in each sample was estimated by amplification of reference gene primers within the assay. Sequence reads were collapsed and filtered to measure the absolute abundance of every unique TCRbeta CDR3 rearrangement. For each sample, productive Simpson clonality was calculated as the square root of Simpson's diversity index over productive rearrangements. The table was pulled from immuneACCESS by TCRdb, which kept in-frame rearrangements only. Such tables lose some clones; where checked, under half of the loss comes from unresolved V genes, and the rest has no known cause. V and J calls and clone size come straight from that table; D and trimming were deduced from the DNA. For this sample there are 350,000 to 500,000 clones; approximately 90% appear just once. The top ten constitute 1.4% of the sample.

In the prospective study, participants were about 18 to 89 years old, resided in approximately 25 geographic areas of the United States, and were enrolled through a virtual design. In the prospective study, participants were assigned to cohorts based on the clinical history participants reported in a screening survey and a study questionnaire. Exposed participants had been in contact with someone with a PCR-confirmed or clinician-diagnosed COVID-19 case within 2 weeks of study entry. Mobile phlebotomists in the prospective study collected whole blood, serum and a nasopharyngeal or oropharyngeal swab from every participant. Participants in the prospective study had the option to provide additional blood draws and questionnaires over an approximately two-month period. Before DNA extraction, blood samples from the prospective study were shipped at room temperature or frozen. This receptor was identified in a woman under 30 who had been exposed to COVID-19. Source material: PBMCs or T cells enriched from blood (not recorded which).

The CDR3 protein: CASSSTTASGANVLTF. The nucleotide sequence reads TGTGCCAGCAGCTCGACTACGGCTTCTGGGGCCAACGTCCTGACTTTC. The chain joins TRBV11-2 to TRBJ2-6; the D gene is possibly TRBD2, with 5 bases matching. Via the germline V gene, CDR1 is SGHAT and CDR2 FQNNGV. V is cut by 4 bases and J by 1 base, and the space between the germline ends is 11 bases. The CDR3, cysteine through phenylalanine, is 16 amino acids long. Left in the record is the CDR3 DNA by itself, 48 bases read in frame from the first base.